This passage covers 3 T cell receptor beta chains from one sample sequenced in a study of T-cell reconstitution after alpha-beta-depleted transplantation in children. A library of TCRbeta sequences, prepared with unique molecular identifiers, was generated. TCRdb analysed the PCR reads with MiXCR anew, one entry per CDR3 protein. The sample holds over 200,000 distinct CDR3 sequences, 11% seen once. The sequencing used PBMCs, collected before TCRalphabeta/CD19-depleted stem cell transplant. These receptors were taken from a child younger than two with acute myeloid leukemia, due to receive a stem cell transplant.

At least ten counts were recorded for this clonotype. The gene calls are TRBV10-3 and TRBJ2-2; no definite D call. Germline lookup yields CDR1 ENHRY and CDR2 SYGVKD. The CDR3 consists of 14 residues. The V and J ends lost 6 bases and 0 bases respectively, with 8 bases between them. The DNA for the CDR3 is TGTGCCATCAGCGAAGGTCCGAACACCGGGGAGCTGTTTTTT. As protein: CAISEGPNTGELFF.

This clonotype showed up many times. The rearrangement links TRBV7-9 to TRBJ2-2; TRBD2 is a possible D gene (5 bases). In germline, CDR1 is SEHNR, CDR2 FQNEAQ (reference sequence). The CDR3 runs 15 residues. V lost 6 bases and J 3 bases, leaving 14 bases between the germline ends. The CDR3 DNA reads TGTGCCAGCAGGGTAGGAGGATTGGACACCGGGGAGCTGTTTTTT. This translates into CASRVGGLDTGELFF. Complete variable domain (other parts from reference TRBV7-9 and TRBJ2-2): DTGVSQNPRHKITKRGQNVTFRCDPISEHNRLYWYRQTLGQGPEFLTYFQNEAQLEKSRLLSDRFSAERPKGSFSTLEIQRTEQGDSAMYLCASRVGGLDTGELFFGEGSRLTVL.

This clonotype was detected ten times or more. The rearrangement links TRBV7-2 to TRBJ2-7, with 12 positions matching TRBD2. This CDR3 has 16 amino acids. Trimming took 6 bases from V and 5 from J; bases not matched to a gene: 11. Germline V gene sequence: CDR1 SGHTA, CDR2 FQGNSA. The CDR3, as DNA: TGTGCCAGCAGTCCTACTCTAGCGGGAGGGGTAAACGAGCAGTACTTC. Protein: CASSPTLAGGVNEQYF.